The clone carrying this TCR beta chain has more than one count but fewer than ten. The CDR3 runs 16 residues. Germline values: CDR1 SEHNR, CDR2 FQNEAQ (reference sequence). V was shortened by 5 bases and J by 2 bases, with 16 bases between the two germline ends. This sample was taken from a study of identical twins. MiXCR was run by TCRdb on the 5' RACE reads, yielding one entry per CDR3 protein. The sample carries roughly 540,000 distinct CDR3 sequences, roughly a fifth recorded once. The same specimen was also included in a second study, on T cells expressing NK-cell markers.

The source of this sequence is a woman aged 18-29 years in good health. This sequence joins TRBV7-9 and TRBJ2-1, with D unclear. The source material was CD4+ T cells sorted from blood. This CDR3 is CASSPKGGTTYNEQFF. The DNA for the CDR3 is TGTGCCAGCAGCCCCAAGGGCGGTACTACCTACAATGAGCAGTTCTTC.